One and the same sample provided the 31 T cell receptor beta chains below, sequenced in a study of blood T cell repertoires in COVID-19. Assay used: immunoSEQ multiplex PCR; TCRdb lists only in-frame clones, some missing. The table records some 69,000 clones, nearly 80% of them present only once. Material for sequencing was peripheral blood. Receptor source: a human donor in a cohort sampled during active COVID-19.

In nucleotides, the CDR3 is TGTGCCAGTAGTATCGGGACAGGGAATACCTACGAGCAGTACTTC. This gives the protein CASSIGTGNTYEQYF. The chain recombines TRBV19 with TRBJ2-7; 9 bases align to TRBD1. With V trimmed by 3 bases and J by 2 bases, 5 bases remained unmatched. Germline V lookup: CDR1 LNHDA, CDR2 SQIVND (reference sequence). This CDR3 is 15 amino acids long.

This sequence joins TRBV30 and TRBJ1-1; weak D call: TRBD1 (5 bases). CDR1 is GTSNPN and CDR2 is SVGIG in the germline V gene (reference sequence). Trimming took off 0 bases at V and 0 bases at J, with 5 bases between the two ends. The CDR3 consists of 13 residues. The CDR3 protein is CAWSVQVNTEAFF. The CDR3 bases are TGTGCCTGGAGTGTACAGGTGAACACTGAAGCTTTCTTT.

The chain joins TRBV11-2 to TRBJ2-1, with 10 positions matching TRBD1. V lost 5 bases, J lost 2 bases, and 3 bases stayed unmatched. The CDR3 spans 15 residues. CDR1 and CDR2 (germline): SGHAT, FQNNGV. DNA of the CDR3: TGTGCCAGCAGCCAGACAGGGGGCCCCTACAATGAGCAGTTCTTC. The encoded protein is CASSQTGGPYNEQFF.

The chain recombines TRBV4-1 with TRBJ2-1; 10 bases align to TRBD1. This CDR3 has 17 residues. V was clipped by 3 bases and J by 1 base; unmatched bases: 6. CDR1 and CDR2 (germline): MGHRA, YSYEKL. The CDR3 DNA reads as TGCGCCAGCAGCCATAGGACGGACAGGGGGTCCTACAATGAGCAGTTCTTC. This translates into CASSHRTDRGSYNEQFF.

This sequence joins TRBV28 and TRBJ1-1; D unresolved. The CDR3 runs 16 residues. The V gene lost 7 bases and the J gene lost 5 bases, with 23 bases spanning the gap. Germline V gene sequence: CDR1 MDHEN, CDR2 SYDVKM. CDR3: CASTFATGDSRTEAFF. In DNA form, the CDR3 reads TGTGCCAGCACTTTTGCAACGGGTGACTCGAGGACTGAAGCTTTCTTT.

The CDR3 loop is CASSPLPRVNTEAFF. The DNA for the CDR3 is TGTGCCAGCTCACCACTACCCAGGGTGAACACTGAAGCTTTCTTT. The rearrangement uses TRBV18 and TRBJ1-1; tentative D call: TRBD1 (5 bases). This CDR3 spans 15 amino acids. The V gene lost 1 base and the J gene lost 0 bases, with 9 bases spanning the gap. CDR1 and CDR2 (germline): KGHSH, LQKENI.

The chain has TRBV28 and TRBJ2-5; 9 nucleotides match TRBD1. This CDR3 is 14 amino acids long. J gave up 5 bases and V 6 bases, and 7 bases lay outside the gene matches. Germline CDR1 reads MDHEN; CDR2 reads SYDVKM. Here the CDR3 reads CASSPGQGRETQYF. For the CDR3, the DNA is TGTGCCAGCAGCCCCGGACAGGGGAGGGAGACCCAGTACTTC.

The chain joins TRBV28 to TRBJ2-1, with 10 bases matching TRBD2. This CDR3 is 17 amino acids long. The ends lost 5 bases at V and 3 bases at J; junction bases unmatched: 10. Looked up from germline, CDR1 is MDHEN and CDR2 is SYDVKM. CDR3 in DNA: TGTGCCAGCAGTCCTACGGCCGGGACTAGCGTCTACAATGAGCAGTTCTTC. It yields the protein CASSPTAGTSVYNEQFF.

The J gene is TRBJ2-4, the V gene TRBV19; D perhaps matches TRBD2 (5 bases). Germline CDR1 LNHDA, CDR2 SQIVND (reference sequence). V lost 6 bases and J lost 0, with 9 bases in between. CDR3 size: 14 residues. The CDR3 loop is CASSTGVAKNIQYF. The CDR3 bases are TGTGCCAGTAGCACCGGGGTAGCCAAAAACATTCAGTACTTC. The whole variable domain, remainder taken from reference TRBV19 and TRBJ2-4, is DGGITQSPKYLFRKEGQNVTLSCEQNLNHDAMYWYRQDPGQGLRLIYYSQIVNDFQKGDIAEGYSVSREKKESFPLTVTSAQKNPTAFYLCASSTGVAKNIQYFGAGTRLSVL.

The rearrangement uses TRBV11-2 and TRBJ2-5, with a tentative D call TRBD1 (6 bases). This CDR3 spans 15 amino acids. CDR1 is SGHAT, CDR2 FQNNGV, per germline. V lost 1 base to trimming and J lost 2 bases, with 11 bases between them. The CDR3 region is CASSLGGTRQETQYF. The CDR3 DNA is TGTGCCAGCAGCTTAGGGGGGACACGGCAAGAGACCCAGTACTTC.

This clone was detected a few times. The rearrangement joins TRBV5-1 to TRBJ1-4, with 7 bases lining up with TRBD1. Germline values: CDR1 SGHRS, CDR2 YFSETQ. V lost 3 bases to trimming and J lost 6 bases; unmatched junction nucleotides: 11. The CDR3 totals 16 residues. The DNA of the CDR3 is TGCGCCAGCAGCTCCGGACAGGAGGGGGTCGATGAAAAACTGTTTTTT. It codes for CASSSGQEGVDEKLFF.

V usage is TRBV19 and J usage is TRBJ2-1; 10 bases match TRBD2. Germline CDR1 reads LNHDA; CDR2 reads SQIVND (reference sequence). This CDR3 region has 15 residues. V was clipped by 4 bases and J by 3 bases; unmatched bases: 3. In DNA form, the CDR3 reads TGTGCCAGTAGTACCGGGACTAGCGTCTACAATGAGCAGTTCTTC. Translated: CASSTGTSVYNEQFF.

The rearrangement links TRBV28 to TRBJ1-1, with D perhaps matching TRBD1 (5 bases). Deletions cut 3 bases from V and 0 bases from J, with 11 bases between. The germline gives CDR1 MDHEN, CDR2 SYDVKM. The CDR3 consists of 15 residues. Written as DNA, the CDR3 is TGTGCCAGCAGTTTCCAGGCAGGGCTGAACACTGAAGCTTTCTTT. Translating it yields CASSFQAGLNTEAFF. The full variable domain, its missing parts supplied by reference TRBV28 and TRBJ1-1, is DVKVTQSSRYLVKRTGEKVFLECVQDMDHENMFWYRQDPGLGLRLIYFSYDVKMKEKGDIPEGYSVSREKKERFSLILESASTNQTSMYLCASSFQAGLNTEAFFGQGTRLTVV.

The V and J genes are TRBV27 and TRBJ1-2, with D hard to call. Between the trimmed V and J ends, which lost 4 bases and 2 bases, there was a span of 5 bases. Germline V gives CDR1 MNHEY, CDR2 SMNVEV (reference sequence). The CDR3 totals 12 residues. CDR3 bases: TGTGCCAGCAGTTCAGGAAACTATGGCTACACCTTC. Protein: CASSSGNYGYTF.

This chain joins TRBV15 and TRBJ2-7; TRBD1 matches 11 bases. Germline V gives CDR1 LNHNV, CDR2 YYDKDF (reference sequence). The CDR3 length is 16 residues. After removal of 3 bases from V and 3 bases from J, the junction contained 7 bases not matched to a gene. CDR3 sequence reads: CATSSLRGTGGYEQYF. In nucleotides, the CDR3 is TGTGCCACCAGCAGCCTCCGTGGGACAGGGGGCTACGAGCAGTACTTC.

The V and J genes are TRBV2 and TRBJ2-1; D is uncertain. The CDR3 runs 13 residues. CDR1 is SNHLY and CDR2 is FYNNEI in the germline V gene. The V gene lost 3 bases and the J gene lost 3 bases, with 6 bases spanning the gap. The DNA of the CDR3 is TGTGCCAGCAGTGACCTGCGCTACAATGAGCAGTTCTTC. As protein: CASSDLRYNEQFF.

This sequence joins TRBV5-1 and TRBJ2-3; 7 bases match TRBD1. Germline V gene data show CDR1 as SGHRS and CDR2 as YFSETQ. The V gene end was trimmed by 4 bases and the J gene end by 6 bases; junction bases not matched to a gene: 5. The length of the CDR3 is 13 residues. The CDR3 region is CASSLRDSDTQYF. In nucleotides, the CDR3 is TGCGCCAGCAGCCTACGGGACAGTGATACGCAGTATTTT.

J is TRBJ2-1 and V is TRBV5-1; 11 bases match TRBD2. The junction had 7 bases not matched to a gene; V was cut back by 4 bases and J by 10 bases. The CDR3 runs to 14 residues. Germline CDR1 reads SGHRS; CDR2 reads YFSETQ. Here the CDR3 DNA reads TGCGCCAGCAGCAGGGGTAGACTAGCGGGGGAGCAGTTCTTC. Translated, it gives CASSRGRLAGEQFF.

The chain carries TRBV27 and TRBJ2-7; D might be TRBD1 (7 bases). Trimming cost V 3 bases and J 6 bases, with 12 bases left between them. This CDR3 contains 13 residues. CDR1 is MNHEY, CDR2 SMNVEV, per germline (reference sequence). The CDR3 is CASSFYQGGEQYF. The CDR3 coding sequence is TGTGCCAGCAGTTTTTATCAGGGGGGCGAGCAGTACTTC.

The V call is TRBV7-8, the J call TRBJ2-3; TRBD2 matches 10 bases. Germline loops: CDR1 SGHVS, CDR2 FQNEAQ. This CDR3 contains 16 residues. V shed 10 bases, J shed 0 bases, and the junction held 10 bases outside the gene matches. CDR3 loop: CATRAGGPSSTDTQYF. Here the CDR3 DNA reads TGTGCCACCAGAGCGGGGGGGCCTAGTAGCACAGATACGCAGTATTTT.

The CDR3 sequence: CASSLGGSLSNQPQHF. Written as DNA, the CDR3 is TGTGCCAGCAGCTTAGGGGGCAGCCTTAGCAATCAGCCCCAGCATTTT. The V and J genes are TRBV7-2 and TRBJ1-5, with D perhaps matching TRBD1 (5 bases). The CDR3 totals 16 residues. Germline V CDR1 and CDR2: SGHTA, FQGNSA. V gave up 1 base and J gave up 0 bases, with 10 bases separating them.

In DNA, the CDR3 is TGTGCCAGCAGCTTGGGGGCTAGCGGGGGATACGAGCAGTACTTC. It specifies CASSLGASGGYEQYF. This chain uses TRBV5-6 with TRBJ2-7; 10 positions match TRBD2. J was trimmed by 4 bases and V by 0 bases; bases with no gene match: 4. The germline CDR1 and CDR2 sequences are SGHDT and YYEEEE. This CDR3 has 15 amino acids.

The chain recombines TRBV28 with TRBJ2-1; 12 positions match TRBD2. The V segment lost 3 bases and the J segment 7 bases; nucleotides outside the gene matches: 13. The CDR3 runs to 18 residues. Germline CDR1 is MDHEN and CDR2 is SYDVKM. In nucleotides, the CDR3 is TGTGCCAGCAGTTTCTTGACAGGGGAACTAGCGGGAGGAAATGAGCAGTTCTTC. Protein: CASSFLTGELAGGNEQFF.

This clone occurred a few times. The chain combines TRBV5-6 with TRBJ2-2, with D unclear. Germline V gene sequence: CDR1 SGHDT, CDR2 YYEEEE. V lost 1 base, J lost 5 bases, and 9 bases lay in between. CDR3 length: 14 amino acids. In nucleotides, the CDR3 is TGTGCCAGCAGCTTGTTAAGCCCGACCGGGGAGCTGTTTTTT. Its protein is CASSLLSPTGELFF.

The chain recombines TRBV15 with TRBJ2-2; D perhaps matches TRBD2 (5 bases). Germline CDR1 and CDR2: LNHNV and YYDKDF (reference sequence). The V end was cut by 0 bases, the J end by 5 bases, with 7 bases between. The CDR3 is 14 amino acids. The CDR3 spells CATSRELETGELFF. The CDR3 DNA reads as TGTGCCACCAGCAGAGAACTAGAGACCGGGGAGCTGTTTTTT.

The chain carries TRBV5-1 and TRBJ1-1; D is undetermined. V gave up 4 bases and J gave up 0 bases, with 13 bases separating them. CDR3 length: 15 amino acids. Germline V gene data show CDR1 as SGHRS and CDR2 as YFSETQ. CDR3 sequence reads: CASSLTVSMNTEAFF. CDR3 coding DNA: TGCGCCAGCAGCCTTACAGTTTCCATGAACACTGAAGCTTTCTTT.

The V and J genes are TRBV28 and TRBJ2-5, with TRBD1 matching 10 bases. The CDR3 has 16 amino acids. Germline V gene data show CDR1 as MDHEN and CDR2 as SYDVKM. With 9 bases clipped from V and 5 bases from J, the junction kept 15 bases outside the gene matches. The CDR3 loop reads CASTNPPGTGVETQYF. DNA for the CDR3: TGTGCCAGTACCAACCCCCCCGGGACAGGGGTTGAGACCCAGTACTTC. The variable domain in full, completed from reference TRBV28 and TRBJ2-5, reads DVKVTQSSRYLVKRTGEKVFLECVQDMDHENMFWYRQDPGLGLRLIYFSYDVKMKEKGDIPEGYSVSREKKERFSLILESASTNQTSMYLCASTNPPGTGVETQYFGPGTRLLVL.

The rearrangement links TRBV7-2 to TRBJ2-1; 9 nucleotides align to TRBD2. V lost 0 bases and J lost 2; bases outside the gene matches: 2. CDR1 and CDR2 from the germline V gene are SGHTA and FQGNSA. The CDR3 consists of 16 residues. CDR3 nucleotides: TGTGCCAGCAGCTTAGCTAGCGGGGGAACCTACAATGAGCAGTTCTTC. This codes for CASSLASGGTYNEQFF.

CDR3 nucleotides: TGTGCCAGCAGCAAACCCACTAGCACAGATACGCAGTATTTT. This encodes CASSKPTSTDTQYF. The chain has TRBV5-4 and TRBJ2-3; no definite D call. V shed 4 bases and J shed 0 bases, with 9 bases lying between them. The length of the CDR3 is 14 residues. In germline, CDR1 is SGHNT, CDR2 YYREEE (reference sequence).

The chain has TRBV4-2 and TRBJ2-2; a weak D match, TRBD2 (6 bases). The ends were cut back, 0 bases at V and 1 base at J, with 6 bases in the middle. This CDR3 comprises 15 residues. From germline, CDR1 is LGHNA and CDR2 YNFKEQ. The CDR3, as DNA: TGTGCCAGCAGCCAAGAGGGGGGGAACACCGGGGAGCTGTTTTTT. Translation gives CASSQEGGNTGELFF.

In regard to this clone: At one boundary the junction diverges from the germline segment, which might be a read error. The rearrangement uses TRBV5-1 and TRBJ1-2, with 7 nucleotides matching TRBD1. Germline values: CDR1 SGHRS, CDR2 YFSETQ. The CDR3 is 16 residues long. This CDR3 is CASSLDGQAHDYRYTF. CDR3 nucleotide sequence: TGCGCCAGCAGTTTGGACGGACAGGCCCACGACTATCGCTACACCTTC.